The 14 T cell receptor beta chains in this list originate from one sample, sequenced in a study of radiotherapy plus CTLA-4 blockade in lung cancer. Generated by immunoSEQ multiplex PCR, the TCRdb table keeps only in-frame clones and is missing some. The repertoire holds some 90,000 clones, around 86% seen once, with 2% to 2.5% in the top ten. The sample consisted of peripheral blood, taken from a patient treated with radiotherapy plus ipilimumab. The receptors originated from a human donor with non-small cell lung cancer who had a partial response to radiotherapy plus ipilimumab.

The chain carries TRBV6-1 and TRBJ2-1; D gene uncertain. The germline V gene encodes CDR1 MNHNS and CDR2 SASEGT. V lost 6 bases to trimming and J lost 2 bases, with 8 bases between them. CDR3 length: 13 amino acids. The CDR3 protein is CASRLVAYNEQFF. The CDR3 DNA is TGTGCCAGCAGGCTAGTGGCCTACAATGAGCAGTTCTTC.

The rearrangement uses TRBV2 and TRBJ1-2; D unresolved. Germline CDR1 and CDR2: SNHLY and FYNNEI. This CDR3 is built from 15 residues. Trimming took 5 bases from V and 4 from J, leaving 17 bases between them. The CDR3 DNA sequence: TGTGCCAGCAGTAACGGGCCAAGAGGGAGCTATGGCTACACCTTC. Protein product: CASSNGPRGSYGYTF.

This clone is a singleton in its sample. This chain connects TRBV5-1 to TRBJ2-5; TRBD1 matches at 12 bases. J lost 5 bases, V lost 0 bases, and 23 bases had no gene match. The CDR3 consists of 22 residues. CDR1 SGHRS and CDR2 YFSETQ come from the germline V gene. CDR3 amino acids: CASSLVRDRGLLSGSWGETQYF. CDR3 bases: TGCGCCAGCAGCTTGGTACGGGACAGGGGGCTTCTTAGCGGGAGCTGGGGCGAGACCCAGTACTTC. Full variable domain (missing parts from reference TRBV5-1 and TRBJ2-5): KAGVTQTPRYLIKTRGQQVTLSCSPISGHRSVSWYQQTPGQGLQFLFEYFSETQRNKGNFPGRFSGRQFSNSRSEMNVSTLELGDSALYLCASSLVRDRGLLSGSWGETQYFGPGTRLLVL.

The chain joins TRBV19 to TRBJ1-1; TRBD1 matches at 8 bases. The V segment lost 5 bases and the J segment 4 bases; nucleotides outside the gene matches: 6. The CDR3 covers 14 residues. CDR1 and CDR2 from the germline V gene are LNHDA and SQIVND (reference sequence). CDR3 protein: CASSSGQGGTEAFF. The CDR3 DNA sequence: TGTGCCAGTAGTTCAGGACAGGGAGGCACTGAAGCTTTCTTT.

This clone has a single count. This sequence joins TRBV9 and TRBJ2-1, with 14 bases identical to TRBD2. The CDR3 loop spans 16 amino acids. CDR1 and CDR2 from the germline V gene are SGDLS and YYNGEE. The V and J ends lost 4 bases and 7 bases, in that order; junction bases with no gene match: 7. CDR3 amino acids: CASSPRLAGGLNEQFF. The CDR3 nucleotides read TGTGCCAGCAGCCCACGACTAGCGGGAGGGCTAAATGAGCAGTTCTTC.

The CDR3 coding sequence is TGCGCCAGCAGCTTGGGGGGACTCGACCTAGATACGCAGTATTTT. Protein sequence: CASSLGGLDLDTQYF. The chain joins TRBV5-1 to TRBJ2-3; maybe TRBD2 (6 bases). Trimming shortened V by 0 bases and J by 5 bases, and 13 bases separated the two germline ends. Germline CDR1 is SGHRS and CDR2 is YFSETQ. The CDR3 extends over 15 amino acids.

DNA of the CDR3: TGCGCCAGCAGCCAGGATGGACAGGGAAAAAACATTCAGTACTTC. It codes for CASSQDGQGKNIQYF. This chain links TRBV4-1 with TRBJ2-4; 8 bases map to TRBD1. J was trimmed by 4 bases and V by 3 bases; bases with no gene match: 5. This CDR3 has 15 residues. Germline CDR1 reads MGHRA; CDR2 reads YSYEKL.

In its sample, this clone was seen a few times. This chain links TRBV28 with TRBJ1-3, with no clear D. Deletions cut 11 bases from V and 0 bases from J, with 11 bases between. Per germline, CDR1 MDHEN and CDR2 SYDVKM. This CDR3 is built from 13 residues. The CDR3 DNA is TGTGCCGCAATAGACTCCTCTGGAAACACCATATATTTT. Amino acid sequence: CAAIDSSGNTIYF.

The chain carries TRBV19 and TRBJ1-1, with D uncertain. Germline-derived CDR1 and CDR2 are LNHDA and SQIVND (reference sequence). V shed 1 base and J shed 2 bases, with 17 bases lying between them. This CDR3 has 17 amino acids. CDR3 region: CASSIGTAASLNTEAFF. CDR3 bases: TGTGCCAGTAGTATAGGCACAGCCGCTAGCCTAAACACTGAAGCTTTCTTT.

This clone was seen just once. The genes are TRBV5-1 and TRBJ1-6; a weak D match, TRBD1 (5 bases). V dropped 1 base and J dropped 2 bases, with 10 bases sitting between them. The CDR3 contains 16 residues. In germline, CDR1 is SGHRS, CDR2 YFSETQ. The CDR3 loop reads CASSLTGVPYNSPLHF. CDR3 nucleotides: TGCGCCAGCAGCTTGACAGGTGTTCCCTATAATTCACCCCTCCACTTT. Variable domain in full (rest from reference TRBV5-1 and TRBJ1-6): KAGVTQTPRYLIKTRGQQVTLSCSPISGHRSVSWYQQTPGQGLQFLFEYFSETQRNKGNFPGRFSGRQFSNSRSEMNVSTLELGDSALYLCASSLTGVPYNSPLHFGNGTRLTVT.

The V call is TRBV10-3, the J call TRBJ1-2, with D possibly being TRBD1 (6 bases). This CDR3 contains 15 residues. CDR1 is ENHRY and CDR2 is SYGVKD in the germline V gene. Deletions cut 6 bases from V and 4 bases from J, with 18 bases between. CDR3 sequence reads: CAISQGGGAGYGYTF. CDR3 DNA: TGTGCCATCAGCCAAGGGGGGGGCGCCGGCTATGGCTACACCTTC.

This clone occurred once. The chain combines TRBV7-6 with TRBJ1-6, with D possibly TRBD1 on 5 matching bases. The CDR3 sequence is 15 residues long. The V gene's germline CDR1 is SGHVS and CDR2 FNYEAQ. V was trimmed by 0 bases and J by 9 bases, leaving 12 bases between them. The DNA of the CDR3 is TGTGCCAGCAGCTTAGCCGCAGGGTCGGCTTCACCCCTCCACTTT. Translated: CASSLAAGSASPLHF.

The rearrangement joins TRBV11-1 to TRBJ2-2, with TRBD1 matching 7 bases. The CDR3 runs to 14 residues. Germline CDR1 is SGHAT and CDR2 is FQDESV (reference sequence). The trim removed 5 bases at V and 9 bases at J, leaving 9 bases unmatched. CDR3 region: CASSGRQGIRELFF. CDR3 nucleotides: TGTGCCAGCAGCGGCCGACAGGGAATCCGGGAGCTGTTTTTT.

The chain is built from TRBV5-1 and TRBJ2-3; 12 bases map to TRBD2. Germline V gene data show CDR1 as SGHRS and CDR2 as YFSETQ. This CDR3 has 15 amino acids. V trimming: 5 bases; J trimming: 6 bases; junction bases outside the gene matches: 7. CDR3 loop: CASRETSGGGDTQYF. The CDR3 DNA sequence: TGCGCCAGCAGGGAGACTAGCGGGGGAGGGGATACGCAGTATTTT.